Sequencing of this TCR beta chain was carried out in a study of identifying expanded T cells in peripheral blood. Germline CDR1 and CDR2: SGHTA and FQGTGA. The CDR3 sequence is 18 residues long. Losses at the gene ends were 3 bases for V and 2 bases for J; bases not matched to a gene: 14. As to this clone: What it binds is not known.

Study-wide results and limits: Differentially abundant clones: around 1.1 between replicates, about 16 at around 14 days, less than 25 at four. Clone count variance between roughly two-week samples rose with total template count.

Collection occurred without any documented infections or immune events in donors. Assay: immunoSEQ multiplex PCR; the TCRdb copy retains only in-frame clones and omits some. This sample has around 130,000 clones; 70% to 90% occur once, and the top ten carry 8.4%. The rearrangement joins TRBV7-3 to TRBJ1-2; 8 nucleotides line up with TRBD1. The receptor was isolated from a person between 18 and 75 years old in good health. The sample was blood. CDR3 nucleotides: TGTGCCAGCAGCTTTCCCCGTCGCTGTCGACAGGGGAACTATGGCTACACCTTC. It codes for CASSFPRRCRQGNYGYTF.